Detailed here is one T cell receptor beta chain. Its matching antigen is unknown. This sample is drawn from a study of cytomegalovirus exposure and HLA in healthy donors. Whole-study findings and limits: Later analysis demonstrated an association between a missense DCLRE1C variant and TCR beta V- and J-gene trimming. Most of the TCR beta V segments (in an earlier analysis) were productive either about 87% or about 30% of the time. A cluster of highly shared sequence variants was likely a sequencing artifact. When analyzed later, the rates of TCR association showed variation by HLA locus, with DRB1 the most and HLA-C the fewest.

The study ran its PCR with 60 Vbeta and 13 Jbeta primers. The repertoire was sequenced with immunoSEQ multiplex PCR; TCRdb's copy has only in-frame clones and lacks some. Among about 120,000 clones listed, 77% were seen once. The specimen sequenced was PBMCs. This TCR was sampled from a man aged 35 to 55 in good health and CMV-seropositive.

The chain's CDR3 is CASSQVAGQALYEQYF. The CDR3 DNA sequence: TGTGCCAGCAGCCAAGTCGCGGGACAGGCCCTTTACGAGCAGTACTTC. The chain has TRBV4-2 and TRBJ2-7; TRBD1 agrees at 8 bases. Germline V gene lookup returns CDR1 LGHNA and CDR2 YNFKEQ. The CDR3 extends over 16 amino acids. The junction had 9 bases not matched to a gene; V was cut back by 1 base and J by 4 bases.